This TCR beta chain is drawn from a study of T-cell reconstitution after alpha-beta-depleted transplantation in children. Whole-study findings and limits: There were some patients whose high TCRbeta diversity at day 60 came from surviving recipient T cells and thymic progenitors. Newly produced T cells mostly accounted for T-cell counts and diversity one year post-transplant.

V dropped 0 bases and J dropped 1 base, with 18 bases sitting between them. The CDR3 consists of 18 residues. The germline V gene encodes CDR1 LGHNT and CDR2 FRNRAP. There are a few counts of this clonotype. Its antigen is unidentified. TCRbeta library construction was performed incorporating unique molecular identifiers. TCRdb independently ran MiXCR on the PCR reads; one entry per CDR3 protein. The table records fewer than 1 million distinct CDR3 sequences, roughly 15% of them present only once. The specimen was PBMCs, mostly from graft donor cells, collected 360 days after TCRalphabeta/CD19-depleted stem cell transplant. V usage is TRBV12-5 and J usage is TRBJ2-5; D perhaps matches TRBD1 (6 bases). This clonotype was obtained from a male patient younger than 18 who had a stem cell transplant for acute lymphoblastic leukemia, so the T cells may come from the graft donor. The CDR3: CASGLVFVLQGAQETQYF. Written as DNA, the CDR3 is TGTGCTAGTGGTTTGGTATTTGTATTACAGGGTGCCCAAGAGACCCAGTACTTC.